The 29 T cell receptor beta chains below all came from one sample that was sequenced in a study of post-analysis software for immune sequencing data. Whole-study results and caveats: Roughly 5 TRBV segments, TRBV5-6, TRBV5-1 and TRBV20-1 among them, were found more frequent in patients than controls.

Unique molecular identifiers featured in each of the TCR beta cDNA libraries. MiXCR, run by TCRdb on the PCR reads, gives a single entry per CDR3 protein. The table includes some 890,000 distinct CDR3 sequences, about 57% detected once. These receptors' targets are unknown. The sample was blood. These TCRs come from a girl aged 5 to 17 with multiple sclerosis.

This sequence joins TRBV2 and TRBJ2-5; D might be TRBD1 (5 bases). V shed 0 bases and J shed 2 bases, with 13 bases lying between them. Germline V lookup: CDR1 SNHLY, CDR2 FYNNEI. The CDR3 extends over 16 amino acids. For the CDR3, the DNA is TGTGCCAGCAGTGAAGCGCTTGGGGCGCGTCAAGAGACCCAGTACTTC. The encoded protein is CASSEALGARQETQYF.

The J gene is TRBJ1-2, the V gene TRBV29-1; a possible D gene is TRBD1 (5 bases). V gave up 7 bases and J gave up 4 bases, with 22 bases separating them. Germline values: CDR1 SQVTM, CDR2 ANQGSEA. The CDR3 is 15 amino acids. CDR3 loop: CSAWLGESGSYGYTF. The DNA for the CDR3 is TGCAGCGCCTGGCTAGGTGAATCAGGGAGCTATGGCTACACCTTC. The full variable domain, in which reference TRBV29-1 and TRBJ1-2 provide the parts outside the CDR3, is SAVISQKPSRDICQRGTSLTIQCQVDSQVTMMFWYRQQPGQSLTLIATANQGSEATYESGFVIDKFPISRPNLTFSTLTVSNMSPEDSSIYLCSAWLGESGSYGYTFGSGTRLTVV.

The J gene is TRBJ1-1, the V gene TRBV7-3; D is uncertain. The CDR3 runs 14 residues. V lost 3 bases, J lost 0 bases, and 8 bases lay in between. Germline CDR1 SGHTA, CDR2 FQGTGA. CDR3 DNA sequence: TGTGCCAGCAGCTTCTCAAATTTGAACACTGAAGCTTTCTTT. Its protein product is CASSFSNLNTEAFF.

Only a few counts were recorded for this clonotype. This sequence joins TRBV29-1 and TRBJ2-1, with no clear D. Germline CDR1 SQVTM, CDR2 ANQGSEA. The CDR3 consists of 12 residues. V was trimmed by 2 bases and J by 4 bases, leaving 6 bases between them. CDR3 sequence reads: CSVEFLYNEQFF. The CDR3 nucleotides read TGCAGCGTTGAATTCTTATACAATGAGCAGTTCTTC.

V gene TRBV3-1 combines with J gene TRBJ2-7; TRBD1 agrees at 10 bases. Per germline, CDR1 LGHDT and CDR2 YNNKEL (reference sequence). With V trimmed by 0 bases and J by 2 bases, 16 bases remained unmatched. The CDR3 contains 20 residues. The chain's CDR3 is CASSQDRGQGVVAVTYEQYF. The CDR3 bases are TGTGCCAGCAGCCAAGATCGCGGACAGGGGGTGGTAGCGGTGACCTACGAGCAGTACTTC.

The V call is TRBV7-3, the J call TRBJ2-3, with 13 bases fitting TRBD2. With V trimmed by 5 bases and J by 1 base, 12 bases remained unmatched. This CDR3 comprises 19 residues. CDR1 SGHTA and CDR2 FQGTGA come from the germline V gene. The CDR3 spells CASSPARLAGGPGTDTQYF. CDR3 sequence (DNA): TGTGCCAGCAGCCCGGCCCGACTAGCGGGGGGCCCCGGCACAGATACGCAGTATTTT.

This chain joins TRBV3-1 and TRBJ2-3; 8 nucleotides agree with TRBD2. V lost 0 bases to trimming and J lost 6 bases; unmatched junction nucleotides: 8. The CDR3 length is 16 residues. Germline CDR1 is LGHDT and CDR2 is YNNKEL (reference sequence). The CDR3 loop reads CASSQDRGLAGDTQYF. The CDR3 nucleotides are TGTGCCAGCAGCCAAGATCGAGGACTAGCAGGGGATACGCAGTATTTT.

The chain is built from TRBV9 and TRBJ2-4; D perhaps matches TRBD1 (6 bases). The V end was cut by 3 bases, the J end by 8 bases, with 12 bases between. The CDR3 has 13 amino acids. Germline CDR1 reads SGDLS; CDR2 reads YYNGEE. This CDR3 is CASSARPGDIQYF. The CDR3 region has the DNA TGTGCCAGCAGCGCTCGGCCAGGGGACATTCAGTACTTC.

The chain couples TRBV25-1 to TRBJ1-1, with D uncertain. This CDR3 has 15 residues. Trimming removed 1 base from V and 1 base from J, with 10 bases in between. The germline V gene has CDR1 MGHDK and CDR2 SYGVNS. CDR3 DNA sequence: TGTGCCAGCAGTGAATTATCCTTGGGGAACACTGAAGCTTTCTTT. Its protein is CASSELSLGNTEAFF. Variable domain in full (rest from reference TRBV25-1 and TRBJ1-1): EADIYQTPRYLVIGTGKKITLECSQTMGHDKMYWYQQDPGMELHLIHYSYGVNSTEKGDLSSESTVSRIRTEHFPLTLESARPSHTSQYLCASSELSLGNTEAFFGQGTRLTVV.

This clonotype was counted a single time. J is TRBJ1-5 and V is TRBV5-6; D not certain. The ends were cut back, 4 bases at V and 5 bases at J, with 7 bases in the middle. This CDR3 has 12 amino acids. The germline V gene encodes CDR1 SGHDT and CDR2 YYEEEE. The CDR3 loop reads CASSAPYQPQHF. The CDR3 coding sequence is TGTGCCAGCAGCGCCCCATATCAGCCCCAGCATTTT.

This chain links TRBV5-1 with TRBJ2-5, with D perhaps matching TRBD1 (6 bases). Trimming removed 2 bases from V and 1 base from J, with 15 bases in between. The CDR3 has 16 amino acids. CDR1 and CDR2 from the germline V gene are SGHRS and YFSETQ. CDR3 sequence: CASSFIAGQSQETQYF. The CDR3 DNA reads TGCGCCAGCAGCTTCATAGCTGGACAGAGCCAAGAGACCCAGTACTTC.

The chain joins TRBV6-2 or TRBV6-3 to TRBJ1-1; D unclear. This CDR3 is built from 14 residues. Trimming shortened V by 6 bases and J by 0 bases, and 11 bases separated the two germline ends. Germline V gives CDR1 MNHEY, CDR2 SVGEGT. The CDR3 loop is CASRSTPLNTEAFF. In DNA form, the CDR3 reads TGTGCCAGCAGATCGACACCATTGAACACTGAAGCTTTCTTT.

CDR3 sequence reads: CSVAGQESHIYEQYF. The CDR3 region has the DNA TGCAGCGTTGCAGGACAGGAGAGCCACATATACGAGCAGTACTTC. V is TRBV29-1 and J is TRBJ2-7, with 7 bases identical to TRBD1. The V segment lost 4 bases and the J segment 4 bases; nucleotides outside the gene matches: 13. The CDR3 loop spans 15 amino acids. Germline-derived CDR1 and CDR2 are SQVTM and ANQGSEA.

This chain uses TRBV7-3 with TRBJ2-5; a weak D match, TRBD1 (6 bases). Trimming removed 0 bases at V and 11 bases at J, with 13 bases between. The length of the CDR3 is 13 residues. Germline CDR1 reads SGHTA; CDR2 reads FQGTGA. CDR3 loop: CASSLTRGDEQYF. The CDR3 DNA reads as TGTGCCAGCAGCTTAACCAGGGGTGATGAGCAGTACTTC.

The chain couples TRBV30 to TRBJ1-5, with D unclear. Per the germline V gene, CDR1 is GTSNPN and CDR2 is SVGIG (reference sequence). This CDR3 has 13 amino acids. Trimming took 4 bases from V and 3 from J, leaving 10 bases between them. The CDR3 bases are TGTGCCTGGAATTTGGGTATCAATCAGCCCCAGCATTTT. Translation: CAWNLGINQPQHF.

This chain uses TRBV20-1 with TRBJ1-4; no reliable D call. The CDR3 loop spans 13 amino acids. V gave up 4 bases and J gave up 8 bases, with 14 bases separating them. Germline CDR1 reads DFQATT; CDR2 reads SNEGSKA (reference sequence). In DNA, the CDR3 is TGCAGTGCTAATTTGGAAGGGAGGGAAAAACTGTTTTTT. Amino acids: CSANLEGREKLFF.

The chain uses TRBV27 and TRBJ2-4, with 8 bases matching TRBD2. The V gene end was trimmed by 3 bases and the J gene end by 13 bases; junction bases not matched to a gene: 26. The V gene's germline CDR1 is MNHEY and CDR2 SMNVEV (reference sequence). The CDR3 length is 19 residues. CDR3 region: CASSFLGAPSGLAAQQQYF. CDR3 sequence (DNA): TGTGCCAGCAGTTTCCTTGGTGCCCCCAGTGGACTAGCCGCCCAACAGCAGTACTTC.

The CDR3 protein is CASSPGNRGTSYNEQFF. DNA for the CDR3: TGCGCCAGCAGCCCGGGCAACAGGGGAACTTCCTACAATGAGCAGTTCTTC. The chain carries TRBV5-1 and TRBJ2-1, with 7 bases identical to TRBD1. The CDR3 contains 17 residues. CDR1 and CDR2 (germline): SGHRS, YFSETQ. After removal of 4 bases from V and 1 base from J, the junction contained 11 bases not matched to a gene.

The chain couples TRBV20-1 to TRBJ2-1; TRBD2 might be the D (5 bases). The germline V and J ends were trimmed by 5 bases and 0 bases, with 14 bases remaining between them. The CDR3 totals 15 residues. Germline loops: CDR1 DFQATT, CDR2 SNEGSKA (reference sequence). For the CDR3, the DNA is TGCAGTGCTGCCGACTCCGGGATCTCCTACAATGAGCAGTTCTTC. Translation: CSAADSGISYNEQFF.

This chain joins TRBV7-9 and TRBJ2-1; TRBD1 or TRBD2 may be the D gene (6 bases each). V lost 3 bases and J 8 bases, leaving 20 bases between the germline ends. Germline CDR1 and CDR2: SEHNR and FQNEAQ (reference sequence). The CDR3 has 16 amino acids. As DNA, the CDR3 is TGTGCCAGCAGCTTCCAATACGACAGGCGGGACCATGAGCAGTTCTTC. Encoded protein: CASSFQYDRRDHEQFF.

The chain carries TRBV20-1 and TRBJ2-5; D possibly corresponds to TRBD1 (6 bases). V lost 5 bases, J lost 4 bases, and 17 bases lay in between. In germline, CDR1 is DFQATT, CDR2 SNEGSKA (reference sequence). CDR3 size: 14 residues. The CDR3 DNA is TGCAGTGCTTGTAAATCAGGGGAAGGAGAGACCCAGTACTTC. Translating it yields CSACKSGEGETQYF.

This chain links TRBV5-1 with TRBJ2-5, with D tentatively TRBD1 (6 bases). The V end lost 5 bases, the J end lost 2 bases, and 22 bases lay between the germline ends. CDR1 is SGHRS, CDR2 YFSETQ, per germline. This CDR3 has 17 residues. CDR3 amino acids: CASSRRTTTGRQETQYF. In nucleotides, the CDR3 is TGCGCCAGCAGTCGGCGAACTACGACAGGCAGACAAGAGACCCAGTACTTC. Together with reference TRBV5-1 and TRBJ2-5, the CDR3 gives the full variable domain: KAGVTQTPRYLIKTRGQQVTLSCSPISGHRSVSWYQQTPGQGLQFLFEYFSETQRNKGNFPGRFSGRQFSNSRSEMNVSTLELGDSALYLCASSRRTTTGRQETQYFGPGTRLLVL.

The V gene is TRBV29-1, the J gene TRBJ1-5, with 7 bases fitting TRBD1. The CDR3 runs 13 residues. With V trimmed by 6 bases and J by 3 bases, 5 bases remained unmatched. Germline CDR1 and CDR2: SQVTM and ANQGSEA. CDR3 loop: CSVRQGVNQPQHF. DNA for the CDR3: TGCAGCGTACGACAGGGTGTCAATCAGCCCCAGCATTTT.

The CDR3 DNA sequence: TGTGCCACCTTTTCTTCACAGGGCTCCAATGAGCAGTTCTTC. This gives the protein CATFSSQGSNEQFF. The chain is built from TRBV10-3 and TRBJ2-1; D may be TRBD1 (6 bases). Trimming cost V 10 bases and J 6 bases, with 19 bases left between them. The CDR3 covers 14 residues. Germline CDR1 and CDR2: ENHRY and SYGVKD.

A remark on this clonotype: Relative to the germline gene, one junction end is altered; a read error may explain this. The chain uses TRBV29-1 and TRBJ2-1, with 15 bases lining up with TRBD2. CDR1 and CDR2 from the germline V gene are SQVTM and ANQGSEA. There are 14 residues in the CDR3. CDR3 nucleotides: TGCAGCTGGACTAGCGGGGGGGCATTGAATGAGCAGGTCTTC. It yields the protein CSWTSGGALNEQVF.

This clonotype has only a few counts. This rearrangement joins TRBV7-9 to TRBJ2-7; 11 bases fit TRBD2. The trim removed 5 bases at V and 1 base at J, leaving 10 bases unmatched. Germline-derived CDR1 and CDR2 are SEHNR and FQNEAQ (reference sequence). The CDR3 sequence is 17 residues long. CDR3 nucleotides: TGTGCCAGCAGCGCAAGAACTAGCGGGGGACTATCCTACGAGCAGTACTTC. Encoded protein: CASSARTSGGLSYEQYF.

The chain is built from TRBV20-1 and TRBJ2-1; 11 bases map to TRBD2. Germline V gives CDR1 DFQATT, CDR2 SNEGSKA (reference sequence). This CDR3 region has 14 residues. Losses at the gene ends were 3 bases for V and 6 bases for J; bases not matched to a gene: 4. The CDR3 bases are TGCAGTGCTAGGACTAGCGGGAAGAGCAATGAGCAGTTCTTC. This encodes CSARTSGKSNEQFF.

The CDR3 here is CASKTGSYEQYF. The CDR3 nucleotides read TGTGCCAGCAAGACAGGGAGCTACGAGCAGTACTTC. The chain has TRBV6-5 and TRBJ2-7, with 7 bases that match TRBD1. Unmatched junction bases numbered 3, after V lost 7 bases and J lost 3 bases. The CDR3 runs 12 residues. Per the germline V gene, CDR1 is MNHEY and CDR2 is SVGAGI.

V gene TRBV5-1 combines with J gene TRBJ2-1; no firm D call. The CDR3 totals 13 residues. Germline V lookup: CDR1 SGHRS, CDR2 YFSETQ. V shed 4 bases and J shed 7 bases, with 12 bases lying between them. CDR3 sequence reads: CASSLSQKNEQFF. CDR3 nucleotides: TGCGCCAGCAGCCTTTCGCAAAAGAATGAGCAGTTCTTC.